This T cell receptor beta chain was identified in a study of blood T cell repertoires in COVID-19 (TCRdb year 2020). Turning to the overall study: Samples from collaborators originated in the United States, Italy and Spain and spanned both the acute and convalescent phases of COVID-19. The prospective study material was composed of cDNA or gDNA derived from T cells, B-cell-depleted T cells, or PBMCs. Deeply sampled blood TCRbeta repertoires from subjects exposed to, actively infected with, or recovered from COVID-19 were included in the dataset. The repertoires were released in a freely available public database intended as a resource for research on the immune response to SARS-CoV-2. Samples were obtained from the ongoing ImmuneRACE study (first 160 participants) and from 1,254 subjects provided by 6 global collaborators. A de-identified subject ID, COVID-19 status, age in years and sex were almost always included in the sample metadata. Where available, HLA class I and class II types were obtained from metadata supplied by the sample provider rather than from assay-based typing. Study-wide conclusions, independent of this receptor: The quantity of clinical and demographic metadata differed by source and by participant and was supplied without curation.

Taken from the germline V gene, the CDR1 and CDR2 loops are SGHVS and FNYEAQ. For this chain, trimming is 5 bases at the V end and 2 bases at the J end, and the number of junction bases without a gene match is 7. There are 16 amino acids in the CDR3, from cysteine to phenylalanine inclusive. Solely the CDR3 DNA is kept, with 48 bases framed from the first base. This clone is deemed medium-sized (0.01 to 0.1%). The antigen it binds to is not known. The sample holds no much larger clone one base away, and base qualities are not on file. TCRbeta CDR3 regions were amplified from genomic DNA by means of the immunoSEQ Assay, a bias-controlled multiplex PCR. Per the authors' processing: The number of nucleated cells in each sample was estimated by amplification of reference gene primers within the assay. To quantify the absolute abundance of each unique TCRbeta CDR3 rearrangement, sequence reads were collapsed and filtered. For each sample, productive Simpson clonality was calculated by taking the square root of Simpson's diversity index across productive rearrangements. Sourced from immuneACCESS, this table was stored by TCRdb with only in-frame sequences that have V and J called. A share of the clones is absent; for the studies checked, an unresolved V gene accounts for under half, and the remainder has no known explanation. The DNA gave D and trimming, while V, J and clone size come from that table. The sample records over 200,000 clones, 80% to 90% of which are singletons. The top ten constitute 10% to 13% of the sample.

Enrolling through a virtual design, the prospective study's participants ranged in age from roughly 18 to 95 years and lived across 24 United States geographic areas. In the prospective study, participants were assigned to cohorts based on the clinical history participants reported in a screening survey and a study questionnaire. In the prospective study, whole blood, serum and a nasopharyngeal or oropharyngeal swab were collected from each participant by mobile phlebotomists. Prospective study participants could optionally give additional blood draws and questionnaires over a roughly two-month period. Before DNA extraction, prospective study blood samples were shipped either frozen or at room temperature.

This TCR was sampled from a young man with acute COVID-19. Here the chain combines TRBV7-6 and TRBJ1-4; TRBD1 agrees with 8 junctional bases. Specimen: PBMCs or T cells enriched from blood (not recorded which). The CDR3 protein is CASSPERQGTNEKLFF. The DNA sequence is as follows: TGTGCCAGCAGCCCTGAACGACAGGGGACTAATGAAAAACTGTTTTTT.